These T cell receptor beta chains were read from a single sample in a study of blood T cell repertoires in COVID-19. Repertoires were generated with immunoSEQ multiplex PCR, while TCRdb's copy carries only in-frame clones and drops some. This sample has tens of thousands of clones; 89% occur once, and the top ten carry about 3.4%. Sequenced material: peripheral blood. The receptor set was obtained from a woman aged 70 to 79 with acute or convalescent COVID-19. Both conserved end residues are part of each CDR3. D genes are given only for firm matches. The listing skips clone size in some rows; elsewhere it reads once, few, many or a size class.

j_call | d_call | clone_size | v_call | cdr3_aa | cdr3_nt
TRBJ2-3 | TRBD2 | - | TRBV10-2 | CASSDNGLGAYTQYF | TGCGCCAGCAGTGATAACGGACTAGGGGCGTATACGCAGTATTTT
TRBJ1-5 | - | - | TRBV19 | CASSISGNQPQHF | TGTGCCAGTAGTATATCCGGGAATCAGCCCCAGCATTTT
TRBJ2-3 | - | - | TRBV11-2 | CASSLDWLALTDTQYF | TGTGCCAGCAGCTTAGATTGGCTAGCGCTCACAGATACGCAGTATTTT
TRBJ2-3 | TRBD2 | - | TRBV19 | CASSKRENTDTQYF | TGTGCCAGTAGTAAGCGGGAGAACACAGATACGCAGTATTTT
TRBJ2-5 | TRBD2 | - | TRBV10-1 | CASSVAGMETQYF | TGCGCCAGCAGTGTAGCGGGGATGGAGACCCAGTACTTC
TRBJ2-1 | TRBD1 | - | TRBV6-5 | CASRRDRGRDEQFF | TGTGCCAGCAGGCGGGACAGGGGGCGTGATGAGCAGTTCTTC
TRBJ1-5 | - | - | TRBV5-1 | CASSSGGNNQPQHF | TGCGCCAGCAGCTCTGGAGGCAACAATCAGCCCCAGCATTTT
TRBJ2-5 | TRBD2 | - | TRBV6-5 | CASSYSPRTRLETQYF | TGTGCCAGCAGTTACTCACCAAGGACTAGGCTTGAGACCCAGTACTTC
TRBJ2-7 | - | - | TRBV11-2 | CASSLLGTYEQYF | TGTGCCAGCAGCTTACTCGGGACATACGAGCAGTACTTC
TRBJ2-6 | - | - | TRBV19 | CASSILGRGISGANVLTF | TGTGCCAGTAGTATTCTCGGCAGGGGAATTTCTGGGGCCAACGTCCTGACTTTC
TRBJ2-3 | - | - | TRBV3-1/TRBV3-2 | CASSRGGLLAGPDTQYF | TGTGCCAGCAGCCGGGGGGGCCTCTTAGCGGGCCCGGATACGCAGTATTTT
TRBJ1-3 | - | - | TRBV29-1 | CSVEGPGGRAGNTIYF | TGCAGCGTTGAGGGGCCGGGGGGCCGTGCTGGAAACACCATATATTTT
TRBJ1-4 | TRBD1 | - | TRBV18 | CASSPSGTGVEKLFF | TGTGCCAGCTCACCCTCCGGGACAGGGGTTGAAAAACTGTTTTTT
TRBJ1-4 | - | once | TRBV27 | CASTQAPGREKLFF | TGTGCCAGCACCCAGGCGCCAGGGAGGGAAAAACTGTTTTTT
TRBJ2-2 | - | once | TRBV28 | CASSTGWVGELFF | TGTGCCAGCTCGACAGGTTGGGTCGGGGAGCTGTTTTTT
TRBJ2-2 | TRBD1 | - | TRBV9 | CASSGRQGGMNTGELFF | TGTGCCAGCAGCGGACGCCAAGGGGGCATGAACACCGGGGAGCTGTTTTTT
TRBJ2-2 | - | - | TRBV24-1 | CATQTGSNTGELFF | TGTGCCACCCAGACTGGATCGAACACCGGGGAGCTGTTTTTT
TRBJ2-1 | - | - | TRBV6-5 | CASRRGYNEQFF | TGTGCCAGCAGACGGGGGTACAATGAGCAGTTCTTC